This TCR beta chain is drawn from a study of shared clonotypes between healthy human individuals. Terminally differentiated effector memory CD45RA+ cells were excluded from the naive CD8 cells, which were CD45RO-negative and positively selected for CCR7. The CDR3 totals 15 residues. CDR1 PRHDT and CDR2 FYEKMQ come from the germline V gene (reference sequence). V shed 3 bases and J shed 0 bases, with 8 bases lying between them. The data were produced by immunoSEQ multiplex PCR, yet TCRdb's version contains in-frame clones alone and is incomplete. The table has some 2 million clones, about 95% seen once; the top ten hold around 1.1%. Points on this clone: What it recognizes is unknown. Within the sample, other DNA sequences also encode this same CDR3.

General study points: Few donors restricted represented genetic and exposure-history diversity. Of the naive CD4 clonotypes, around 5% were shared across a few donors.

Material: naive CD8+ T cells sorted from blood. This TCR was sampled from a young man in good health. The chain has TRBV13 and TRBJ2-2; D is unresolved. The CDR3 DNA sequence: TGTGCCAGCAGCTTGGCCGGACCGAACACCGGGGAGCTGTTTTTT. Translation: CASSLAGPNTGELFF.